One sample yielded the 19 T cell receptor beta chains listed below, sequenced in a study of control samples from healthy donors and cancer patients. Assay used: immunoSEQ multiplex PCR; TCRdb lists only in-frame clones, some missing. Here the sample spans 21,000 or so clones, 85% being singletons. The sample was PBMCs. The receptors stem from a man in his sixties with head and neck cancer.

The rearrangement uses TRBV9 and TRBJ2-2, with TRBD2 matching 10 bases. V shed 4 bases, J shed 1 base, and the junction held 7 bases outside the gene matches. Germline V lookup: CDR1 SGDLS, CDR2 YYNGEE. The CDR3 has 17 amino acids. CDR3 loop: CASSYPLAGENTGELFF. In DNA form, the CDR3 reads TGTGCCAGCAGCTATCCCCTAGCGGGAGAGAACACCGGGGAGCTGTTTTTT.

The chain has TRBV6-2 or TRBV6-3 and TRBJ1-1; TRBD1 might be the D (6 bases). Germline lookup yields CDR1 MNHEY and CDR2 SVGEGT. The CDR3 runs to 17 residues. V was trimmed by 2 bases and J by 1 base, leaving 17 bases between them. The CDR3 loop reads CASSYTNPDSANTEAFF. For the CDR3, the DNA is TGTGCCAGCAGTTACACCAACCCGGACAGCGCGAACACTGAAGCTTTCTTT.

The chain couples TRBV11-1 to TRBJ2-1; TRBD2 matches at 9 bases. CDR3 size: 15 residues. With 5 bases clipped from V and 2 bases from J, the junction kept 4 bases outside the gene matches. CDR1 and CDR2 from the germline V gene are SGHAT and FQDESV (reference sequence). This CDR3 reads CASSRASGAYNEQFF. The CDR3 DNA is TGTGCCAGCAGCCGTGCTAGCGGGGCCTACAATGAGCAGTTCTTC.

This clone was seen only once. This sequence joins TRBV30 and TRBJ1-1, with D unclear. Trimming pared 3 bases from V and 4 bases from J, leaving 12 bases between. CDR1 is GTSNPN and CDR2 is SVGIG in the germline V gene (reference sequence). The CDR3 extends over 13 amino acids. The CDR3 sequence is CAWSLDGVTEAFF. The DNA of the CDR3 is TGTGCCTGGAGCCTAGACGGCGTCACTGAAGCTTTCTTT.

The chain carries TRBV18 and TRBJ2-7, with D possibly TRBD1 on 6 matching bases. This CDR3 contains 15 residues. The V gene's germline CDR1 is KGHSH and CDR2 LQKENI. V lost 3 bases to trimming and J lost 6 bases, with 18 bases between them. The CDR3 DNA reads TGTGCCAGCTCACCCACGATGGGACAATTCTCCGAGCAGTACGTC. This codes for CASSPTMGQFSEQYV.

V is TRBV19 and J is TRBJ2-2; D unclear. This CDR3 has 15 residues. The germline gives CDR1 LNHDA, CDR2 SQIVND (reference sequence). V was clipped by 3 bases and J by 1 base, with 9 bases between them. Here the CDR3 DNA reads TGTGCCAGTAGTATGTTTGGGCAGAACACCGGGGAGCTGTTTTTT. Translation: CASSMFGQNTGELFF.

This rearrangement joins TRBV15 to TRBJ1-1; TRBD1 might be the D (6 bases). CDR3 length equals 16 residues. V was clipped by 2 bases and J by 1 base, with 14 bases between them. The V gene's germline CDR1 is LNHNV and CDR2 YYDKDF (reference sequence). CDR3 nucleotide sequence: TGTGCCACCAGCAGATACGTGGACAGAGCGAACACTGAAGCTTTCTTT. Translated, it gives CATSRYVDRANTEAFF.

The chain recombines TRBV5-1 with TRBJ2-1; possibly TRBD2 for D (6 bases). The V gene lost 5 bases and the J gene lost 3 bases, with 24 bases spanning the gap. This CDR3 region has 18 residues. The germline V gene encodes CDR1 SGHRS and CDR2 YFSETQ. This CDR3 is CASRGGGSGQNLYNEQFF. In DNA, the CDR3 is TGCGCCAGCAGAGGAGGAGGTAGCGGACAAAACCTCTACAATGAGCAGTTCTTC.

The chain has TRBV9 and TRBJ1-5, with D perhaps TRBD1 (6 bases). Germline assignment: CDR1 SGDLS and CDR2 YYNGEE. The CDR3 length is 14 residues. Trimming shortened V by 3 bases and J by 6 bases, and 13 bases separated the two germline ends. The CDR3: CASSGGQFSQPQHF. The CDR3 nucleotides are TGTGCCAGCAGCGGCGGACAGTTCAGTCAGCCCCAGCATTTT.

This chain links TRBV3-1 (or the pseudogene TRBV3-2) with TRBJ1-5, with 9 bases that match TRBD1. After removal of 0 bases from V and 2 bases from J, the junction contained 2 bases not matched to a gene. CDR3 size: 16 residues. CDR1 LGHDT and CDR2 YNNKEL come from the germline V gene (reference sequence). The CDR3 sequence is CASSQETGGGNQPQHF. The CDR3 DNA reads as TGTGCCAGCAGCCAAGAGACAGGGGGTGGCAATCAGCCCCAGCATTTT.

This rearrangement joins TRBV30 to TRBJ1-1; 11 bases map to TRBD1. The CDR3 has 13 residues. J gave up 4 bases and V 4 bases, and 2 bases lay outside the gene matches. The germline V gene has CDR1 GTSNPN and CDR2 SVGIG (reference sequence). CDR3 coding DNA: TGTGCCTGGAAGGGACAGGGGGGCACTGAAGCTTTCTTT. As protein: CAWKGQGGTEAFF.

The rearrangement links TRBV5-1 to TRBJ1-1; no definite D call. Looked up from germline, CDR1 is SGHRS and CDR2 is YFSETQ. The CDR3 loop spans 14 amino acids. The germline V and J ends were trimmed by 2 bases and 5 bases, with 13 bases remaining between them. CDR3 protein: CASSFGSFETEAFF. The CDR3 DNA reads TGCGCCAGCAGCTTCGGGTCTTTCGAGACTGAAGCTTTCTTT.

The V call is TRBV2, the J call TRBJ1-1, with no clear D. V was clipped by 1 base and J by 4 bases, with 10 bases between them. Germline V gives CDR1 SNHLY, CDR2 FYNNEI. CDR3 length equals 14 residues. The CDR3 DNA sequence: TGTGCCAGCAGTGAAGGGGATCGGGTCACTGAAGCTTTCTTT. Translated: CASSEGDRVTEAFF.

The genes are TRBV7-9 and TRBJ2-3; TRBD1 is a possible D gene (6 bases). There are 15 residues in the CDR3. The V end was cut by 4 bases, the J end by 4 bases, with 15 bases between. In germline, CDR1 is SEHNR, CDR2 FQNEAQ (reference sequence). CDR3 region: CASSSLPGAADTQYF. The CDR3 coding sequence is TGTGCCAGCAGCTCGCTACCAGGGGCGGCAGATACGCAGTATTTT.

The chain joins TRBV19 to TRBJ2-3; TRBD1 might be the D (8 bases). Germline V gene sequence: CDR1 LNHDA, CDR2 SQIVND (reference sequence). V was trimmed by 7 bases and J by 5 bases, leaving 19 bases between them. The CDR3 runs to 15 residues. The DNA of the CDR3 is TGTGCCAGTAAGAGCAGGGGGCGCGGGGGAGATACGCAGTATTTT. This encodes CASKSRGRGGDTQYF.

The rearrangement uses TRBV11-2 and TRBJ2-1; 7 positions match TRBD2. Per the germline V gene, CDR1 is SGHAT and CDR2 is FQNNGV. CDR3 length: 15 residues. Trimming at V came to 2 bases and at J to 13 bases, leaving 14 bases not matched to a gene. The CDR3 DNA reads as TGTGCCAGCAGCTTATCTGGTACTCGGGAGGTAGGTCAGTTCTTC. Protein product: CASSLSGTREVGQFF.

The V and J genes are TRBV5-1 and TRBJ2-1, with 8 bases lining up with TRBD2. The CDR3 contains 21 residues. J was trimmed by 6 bases and V by 3 bases; bases with no gene match: 26. Germline CDR1 reads SGHRS; CDR2 reads YFSETQ. The CDR3 coding sequence is TGCGCCAGCAGCTGGACCAGCACCCGGGGACTAGTTAGGGCCGTCCTCAATGAGCAGTTCTTC. Protein sequence: CASSWTSTRGLVRAVLNEQFF.

V is TRBV28 and J is TRBJ2-1; D might be TRBD2 (6 bases). V lost 1 base and J lost 13, with 17 bases in between. The CDR3 spans 14 residues. The germline CDR1 and CDR2 sequences are MDHEN and SYDVKM. The CDR3 is CASSLLGAGTEQFF. The CDR3, as DNA: TGTGCCAGCAGTTTATTAGGGGCCGGGACTGAACAGTTCTTC.

About this clone itself: This specimen includes other DNA sequences encoding the same CDR3. This chain links TRBV2 with TRBJ1-5; D gene unclear. V lost 6 bases, J lost 0 bases, and 6 bases lay in between. Germline CDR1 and CDR2: SNHLY and FYNNEI. The CDR3 is 13 amino acids. This CDR3 is CASRRDSNQPQHF. CDR3 bases: TGTGCCAGCAGGAGGGATAGCAATCAGCCCCAGCATTTT. The full variable domain, its missing parts supplied by reference TRBV2 and TRBJ1-5, is EPEVTQTPSHQVTQMGQEVILRCVPISNHLYFYWYRQILGQKVEFLVSFYNNEISEKSEIFDDQFSVERPDGSNFTLKIRSTKLEDSAMYFCASRRDSNQPQHFGDGTRLSIL.